This T cell receptor (beta chain) stems from a study of T cell clonotyping in hematopoietic cell transplantation. Findings of the study overall: At the given depth, recipient repertoires were over 95% de novo clonotypes. Recipient TCR diversity dropped after transplant; expanded clonotypes rose from day 30 to 180.

In regard to this clone: What it recognizes is unknown.

This CDR3 has 14 amino acids. The germline CDR1 and CDR2 sequences are SEHNR and FQNEAQ (reference sequence). V lost 5 bases to trimming and J lost 4 bases, with 14 bases between them. Repertoires were generated with immunoSEQ multiplex PCR, while TCRdb's copy carries only in-frame clones and drops some. The data contain about 15,000 clones, nearly 95% of them singletons. V gene TRBV7-9 combines with J gene TRBJ1-1, with D possibly being TRBD1 (5 bases). The specimen was PBMCs, collected 30 days after allogeneic stem cell transplant. The TCR sequence derives from a male patient between 60 and 69 years old who had an allogeneic stem cell transplant from an unrelated donor, so the T cells may come from the graft donor. Some clones in this sample may be carry-over from other donors' samples. CDR3 nucleotides: TGTGCCAGCAGCCAGCAGGGAGAGGGCACTGAAGCTTTCTTT. Translation: CASSQQGEGTEAFF.